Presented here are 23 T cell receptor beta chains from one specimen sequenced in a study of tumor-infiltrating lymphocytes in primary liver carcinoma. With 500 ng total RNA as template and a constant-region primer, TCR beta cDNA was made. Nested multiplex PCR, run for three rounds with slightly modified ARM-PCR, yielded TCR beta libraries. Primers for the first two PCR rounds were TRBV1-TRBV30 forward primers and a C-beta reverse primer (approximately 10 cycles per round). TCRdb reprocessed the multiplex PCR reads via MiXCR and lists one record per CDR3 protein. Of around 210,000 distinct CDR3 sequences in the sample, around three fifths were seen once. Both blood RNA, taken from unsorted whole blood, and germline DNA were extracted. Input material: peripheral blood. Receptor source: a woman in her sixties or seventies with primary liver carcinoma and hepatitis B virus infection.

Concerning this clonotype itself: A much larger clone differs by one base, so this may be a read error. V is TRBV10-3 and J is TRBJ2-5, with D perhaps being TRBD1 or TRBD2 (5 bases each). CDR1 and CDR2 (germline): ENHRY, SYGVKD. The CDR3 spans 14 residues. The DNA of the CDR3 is TGTGCCATCAGTCGTGGGGGTTGGCAAGAGACCCAGTGCTTC. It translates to CAISRGGWQETQCF.

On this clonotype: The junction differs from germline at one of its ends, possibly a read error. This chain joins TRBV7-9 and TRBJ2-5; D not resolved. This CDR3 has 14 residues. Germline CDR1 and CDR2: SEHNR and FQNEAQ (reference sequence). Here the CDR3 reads CSSSLSTVEETQYF. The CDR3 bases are TGTTCCAGCAGCTTATCGACGGTAGAAGAGACCCAGTACTTC.

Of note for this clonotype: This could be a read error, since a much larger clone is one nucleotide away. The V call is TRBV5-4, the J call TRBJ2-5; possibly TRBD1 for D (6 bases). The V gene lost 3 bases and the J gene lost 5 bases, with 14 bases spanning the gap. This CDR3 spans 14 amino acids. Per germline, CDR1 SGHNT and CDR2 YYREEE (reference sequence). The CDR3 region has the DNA TGTGCCAGCAGCTCCAACAGGGTTGGGGAGACCCAGTACTTC. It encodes CASSSNRVGETQYF.

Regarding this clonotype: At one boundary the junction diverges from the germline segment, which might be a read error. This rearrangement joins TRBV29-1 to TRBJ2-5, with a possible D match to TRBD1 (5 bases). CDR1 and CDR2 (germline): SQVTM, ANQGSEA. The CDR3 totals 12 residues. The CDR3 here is CSVIGARETQCF. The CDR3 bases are TGCAGCGTTATAGGGGCGAGAGAGACCCAGTGCTTC.

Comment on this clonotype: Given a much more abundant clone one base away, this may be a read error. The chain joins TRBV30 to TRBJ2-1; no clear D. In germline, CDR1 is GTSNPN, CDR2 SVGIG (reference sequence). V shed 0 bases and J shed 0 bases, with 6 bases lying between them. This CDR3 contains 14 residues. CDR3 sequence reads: CAWSVGNSYNEQFF. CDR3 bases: TGTGCCTGGAGTGTCGGCAACTCCTACAATGAGCAGTTCTTC.

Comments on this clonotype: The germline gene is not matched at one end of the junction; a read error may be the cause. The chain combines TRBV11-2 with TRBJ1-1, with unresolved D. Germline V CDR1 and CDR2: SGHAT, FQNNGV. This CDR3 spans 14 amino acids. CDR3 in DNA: TGTGCCAGCAGCTTAATGTCTTGTAACACTGAAGCCTTCTTT. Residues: CASSLMSCNTEAFF.

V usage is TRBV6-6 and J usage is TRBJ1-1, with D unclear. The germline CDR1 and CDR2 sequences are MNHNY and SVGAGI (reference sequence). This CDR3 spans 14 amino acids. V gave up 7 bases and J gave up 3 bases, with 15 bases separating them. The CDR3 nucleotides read TGTGCCAGCATCGGAGGCCGTGTAGACACTGAAGCTTTCTTT. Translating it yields CASIGGRVDTEAFF.

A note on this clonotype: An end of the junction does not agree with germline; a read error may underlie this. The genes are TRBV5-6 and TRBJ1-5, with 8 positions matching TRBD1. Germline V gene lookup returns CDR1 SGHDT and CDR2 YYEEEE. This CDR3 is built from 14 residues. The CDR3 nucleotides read TGTGCCAGCAGCTTAGGACAGGGAGATCAGCCCCAGGATTTT. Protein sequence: CASSLGQGDQPQDF.

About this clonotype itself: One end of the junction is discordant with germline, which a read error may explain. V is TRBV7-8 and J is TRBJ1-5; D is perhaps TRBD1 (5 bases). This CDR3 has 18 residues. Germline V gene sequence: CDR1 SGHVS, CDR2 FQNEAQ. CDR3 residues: CGSSLSTGARGGNQPQHF. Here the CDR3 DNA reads TGTGGCAGCAGCTTGTCAACCGGGGCCCGTGGAGGCAATCAGCCCCAGCATTTT. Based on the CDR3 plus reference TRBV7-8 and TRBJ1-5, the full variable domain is GAGVSQSPRYKVAKRGQDVALRCDPISGHVSLFWYQQALGQGPEFLTYFQNEAQLDKSGLPSDRFFAERPEGSVSTLKIQRTQQEDSAVYLCGSSLSTGARGGNQPQHFGDGTRLSIL.

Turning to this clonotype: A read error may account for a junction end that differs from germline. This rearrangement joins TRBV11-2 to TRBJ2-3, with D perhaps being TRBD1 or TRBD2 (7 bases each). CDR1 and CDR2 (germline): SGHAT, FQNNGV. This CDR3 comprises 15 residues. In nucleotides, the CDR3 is TGTTCCAGCAGCTTAGGGGGCGGGAGCACAGATATGCAGTATTTT. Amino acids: CSSSLGGGSTDMQYF.

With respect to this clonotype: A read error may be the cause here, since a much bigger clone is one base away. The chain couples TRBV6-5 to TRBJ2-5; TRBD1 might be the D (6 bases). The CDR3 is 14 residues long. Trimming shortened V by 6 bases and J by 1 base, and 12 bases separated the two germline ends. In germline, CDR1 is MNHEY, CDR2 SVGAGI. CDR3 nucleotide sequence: TGTGCCAGCAGCCAGGGGAGATTCCAAGAGACCCAGTACTTC. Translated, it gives CASSQGRFQETQYF.

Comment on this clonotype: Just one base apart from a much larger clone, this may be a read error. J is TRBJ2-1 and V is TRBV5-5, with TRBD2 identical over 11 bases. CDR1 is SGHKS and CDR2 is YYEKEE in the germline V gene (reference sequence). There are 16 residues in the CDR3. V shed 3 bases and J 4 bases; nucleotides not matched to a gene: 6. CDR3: CASSSTSGSLYNEQFF. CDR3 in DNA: TGTGCCAGCAGCTCAACTAGCGGGAGCCTGTACAATGAGCAGTTCTTC. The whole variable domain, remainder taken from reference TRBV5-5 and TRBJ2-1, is DAGVTQSPTHLIKTRGQQVTLRCSPISGHKSVSWYQQVLGQGPQFIFQYYEKEERGRGNFPDRFSARQFPNYSSELNVNALLLGDSALYLCASSSTSGSLYNEQFFGPGTRLTVL.

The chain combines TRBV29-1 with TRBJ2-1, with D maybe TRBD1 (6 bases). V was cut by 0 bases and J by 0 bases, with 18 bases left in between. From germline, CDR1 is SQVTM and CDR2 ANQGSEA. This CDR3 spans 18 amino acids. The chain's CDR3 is CSVEDLSGQTSSYNEQFF. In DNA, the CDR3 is TGCAGCGTTGAAGATCTATCGGGACAAACCAGCTCCTACAATGAGCAGTTCTTC.

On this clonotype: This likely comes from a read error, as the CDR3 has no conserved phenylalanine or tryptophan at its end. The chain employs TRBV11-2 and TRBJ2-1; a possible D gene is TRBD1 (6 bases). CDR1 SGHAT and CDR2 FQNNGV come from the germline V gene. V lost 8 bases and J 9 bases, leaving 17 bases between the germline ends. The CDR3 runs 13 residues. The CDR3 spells CASSMGRTAEQFL. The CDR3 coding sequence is TGTGCCAGCTCGATGGGCAGGACAGCTGAGCAGTTCTTA.

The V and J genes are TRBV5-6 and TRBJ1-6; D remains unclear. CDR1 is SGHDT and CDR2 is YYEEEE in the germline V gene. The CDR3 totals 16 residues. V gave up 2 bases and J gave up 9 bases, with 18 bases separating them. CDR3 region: CASSLRRTFSSSPLHF. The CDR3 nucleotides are TGTGCCAGCAGCTTACGGCGAACTTTTTCATCTTCACCCCTCCACTTT.

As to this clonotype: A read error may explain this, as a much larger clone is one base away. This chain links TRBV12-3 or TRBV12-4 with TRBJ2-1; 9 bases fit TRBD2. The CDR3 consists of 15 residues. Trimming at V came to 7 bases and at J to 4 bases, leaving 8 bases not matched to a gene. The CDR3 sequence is CASINRLAAYNEQFF. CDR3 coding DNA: TGTGCCAGCATCAATAGACTAGCGGCTTACAATGAGCAGTTCTTC.

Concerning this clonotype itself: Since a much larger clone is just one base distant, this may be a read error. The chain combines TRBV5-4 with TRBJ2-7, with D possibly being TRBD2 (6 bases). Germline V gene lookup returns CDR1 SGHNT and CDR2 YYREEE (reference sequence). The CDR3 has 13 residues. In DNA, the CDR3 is TGTGTCAGCAGCGTTGGGACTTCCCCACGGCAGTACTTC. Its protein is CVSSVGTSPRQYF.

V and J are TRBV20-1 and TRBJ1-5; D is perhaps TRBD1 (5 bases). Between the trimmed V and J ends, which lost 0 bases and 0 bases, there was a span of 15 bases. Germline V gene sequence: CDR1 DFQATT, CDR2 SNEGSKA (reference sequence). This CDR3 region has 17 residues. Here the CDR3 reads CSARDWVGDASNQPQHF. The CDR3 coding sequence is TGCAGTGCTAGAGATTGGGTTGGGGACGCTAGCAATCAGCCCCAGCATTTT.

As DNA, the CDR3 is TGCAGCCTCGGTAGAGATGGAGGGGGCGAAAAACTGTTTTTT. As protein: CSLGRDGGGEKLFF. The V and J genes are TRBV29-1 and TRBJ1-4; TRBD1 aligns across 7 bases. This CDR3 has 14 residues. V shed 8 bases, J shed 8 bases, and the junction held 14 bases outside the gene matches. CDR1 SQVTM and CDR2 ANQGSEA come from the germline V gene.

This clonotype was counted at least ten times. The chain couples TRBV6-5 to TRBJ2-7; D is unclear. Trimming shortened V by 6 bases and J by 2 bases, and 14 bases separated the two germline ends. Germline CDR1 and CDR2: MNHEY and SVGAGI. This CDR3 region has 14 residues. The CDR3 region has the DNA TGTGCCAGCAGCGACCGGAAGGGTCCCTACGAGCAGTACTTC. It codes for CASSDRKGPYEQYF.

The CDR3 loop is CASSLSREAFF. The DNA of the CDR3 is TGTGCCAGCAGCCTCAGCCGTGAAGCTTTCTTT. V is TRBV7-9 and J is TRBJ1-1; D call uncertain. V was cut by 5 bases and J by 7 bases, with 8 bases left in between. The CDR3 has 11 residues. Germline lookup yields CDR1 SEHNR and CDR2 FQNEAQ (reference sequence).

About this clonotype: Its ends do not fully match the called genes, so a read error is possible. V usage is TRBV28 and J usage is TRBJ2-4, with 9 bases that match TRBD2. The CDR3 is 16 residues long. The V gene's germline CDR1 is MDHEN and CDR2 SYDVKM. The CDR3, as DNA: TGTGTCAGCAGTTCCAATAGCGGGAGATTAGGAAACATTCAGTACTTC. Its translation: CVSSSNSGRLGNIQYF.

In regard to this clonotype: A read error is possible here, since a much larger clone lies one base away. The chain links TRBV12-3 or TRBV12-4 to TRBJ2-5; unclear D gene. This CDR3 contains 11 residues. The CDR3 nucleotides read TGTGCCAGCAGTTTCTACGAGATCCAGTACTTC. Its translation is CASSFYEIQYF.